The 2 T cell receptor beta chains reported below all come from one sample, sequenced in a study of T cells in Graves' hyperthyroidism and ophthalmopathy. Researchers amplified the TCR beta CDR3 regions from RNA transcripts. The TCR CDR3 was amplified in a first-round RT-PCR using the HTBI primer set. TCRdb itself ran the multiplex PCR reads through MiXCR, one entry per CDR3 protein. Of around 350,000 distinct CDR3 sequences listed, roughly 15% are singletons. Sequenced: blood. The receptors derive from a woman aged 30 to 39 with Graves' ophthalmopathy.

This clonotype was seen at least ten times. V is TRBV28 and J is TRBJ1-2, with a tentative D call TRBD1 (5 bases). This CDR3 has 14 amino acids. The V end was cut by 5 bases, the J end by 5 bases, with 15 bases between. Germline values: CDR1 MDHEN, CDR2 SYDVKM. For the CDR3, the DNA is TGTGCCAGCAGTCTCGGGACCGCCTATTATGGCTACACCTTC. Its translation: CASSLGTAYYGYTF.

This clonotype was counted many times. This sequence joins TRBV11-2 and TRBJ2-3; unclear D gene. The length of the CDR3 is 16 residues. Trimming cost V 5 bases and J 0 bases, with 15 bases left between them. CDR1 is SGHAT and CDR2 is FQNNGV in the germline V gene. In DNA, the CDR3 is TGTGCCAGCAGCATTCAATCTGGAATTAGCACAGATACGCAGTATTTT. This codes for CASSIQSGISTDTQYF.